This record looks at one T cell receptor beta chain sequence and its context. The antigen is undetermined. Germline V CDR1 and CDR2: LNHDA, SQIVND (reference sequence). The V segment lost 3 bases and the J segment 6 bases; nucleotides outside the gene matches: 11. This CDR3 region has 16 residues. The data derive from a study of cytomegalovirus exposure and HLA in healthy donors. PCR employed 60 Vbeta and 13 Jbeta primers. Assay used: immunoSEQ multiplex PCR; TCRdb lists only in-frame clones, some missing. Among about 130,000 clones listed, around 80% were seen once. Whole-study results and caveats: In an earlier analysis, productive rearrangement rates for most beta V segments clustered near 87% or 30%.

Nominally healthy donors were sampled, though unrecorded immune exposures were likely. The chain carries TRBV19 and TRBJ1-5; 7 positions match TRBD1. The sample comprised PBMCs. The TCR was taken from a man aged 50 to 59 in good health and CMV-seronegative. CDR3: CASSIPRQGRAQPQHF. CDR3 nucleotides: TGTGCCAGTAGTATTCCCCGACAGGGAAGGGCTCAGCCCCAGCATTTT.